This T cell receptor (beta chain) was captured in a study of a mutant IDH1 vaccine in newly diagnosed glioma. Concerning this clone itself: What it binds is unknown.

The time point denotes: week 47, end of study. Doses of 300 ug of mutant IDH1 20-mer peptide were given with topical imiquimod. Measured with immunoSEQ multiplex PCR; TCRdb has only the in-frame clones, and not every one. Of about 34,000 clones listed, around nine tenths were seen once; the top ten hold around 12%. V lost 5 bases, J lost 9 bases, and 4 bases stayed unmatched. Germline values: CDR1 MNHEY, CDR2 SVGAGI. This CDR3 has 13 amino acids. The source was PBMCs, collected from a glioma patient whose treatment included an IDH1 peptide vaccine. The sequence derives from a woman in her 30s with glioma. This chain links TRBV6-5 with TRBJ1-6; 7 bases are shared with TRBD1. The CDR3 coding sequence is TGTGCCAGCAGTCGACAGGGCGGTTCACCCCTCCACTTT. Amino acids: CASSRQGGSPLHF.